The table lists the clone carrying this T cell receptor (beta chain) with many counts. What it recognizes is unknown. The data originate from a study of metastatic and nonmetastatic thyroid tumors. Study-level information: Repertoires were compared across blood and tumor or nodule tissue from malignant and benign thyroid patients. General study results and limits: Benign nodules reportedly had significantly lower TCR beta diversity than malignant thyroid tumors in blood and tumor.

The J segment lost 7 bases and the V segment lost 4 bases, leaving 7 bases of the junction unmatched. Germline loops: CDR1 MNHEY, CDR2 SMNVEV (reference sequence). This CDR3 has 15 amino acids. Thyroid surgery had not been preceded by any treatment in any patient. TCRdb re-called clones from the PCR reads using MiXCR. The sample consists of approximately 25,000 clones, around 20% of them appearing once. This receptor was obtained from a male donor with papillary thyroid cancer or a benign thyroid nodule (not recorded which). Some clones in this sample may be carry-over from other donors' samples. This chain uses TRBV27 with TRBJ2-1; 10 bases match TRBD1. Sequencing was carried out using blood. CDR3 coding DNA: TGTGCCAGCAGTTATTCAGGACAGGGGGGGAATGAGCAGTTCTTC. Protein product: CASSYSGQGGNEQFF.